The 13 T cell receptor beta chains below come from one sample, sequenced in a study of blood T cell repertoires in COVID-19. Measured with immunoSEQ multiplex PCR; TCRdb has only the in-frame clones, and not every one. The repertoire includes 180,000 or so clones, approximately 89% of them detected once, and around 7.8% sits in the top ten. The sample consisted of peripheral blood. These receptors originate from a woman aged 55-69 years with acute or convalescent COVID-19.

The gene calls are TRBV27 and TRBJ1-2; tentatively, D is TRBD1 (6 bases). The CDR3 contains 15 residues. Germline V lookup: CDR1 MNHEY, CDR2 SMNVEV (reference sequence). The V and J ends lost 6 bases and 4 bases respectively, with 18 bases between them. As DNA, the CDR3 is TGTGCCAGCAGGCCAGCCCGGACAGCCACCTATGGCTACACCTTC. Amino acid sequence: CASRPARTATYGYTF.

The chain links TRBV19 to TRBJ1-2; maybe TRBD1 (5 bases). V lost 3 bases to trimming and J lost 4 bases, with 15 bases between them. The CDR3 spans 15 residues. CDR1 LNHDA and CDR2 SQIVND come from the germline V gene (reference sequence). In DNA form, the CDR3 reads TGTGCCAGTAGTATTAGTGGGGCGACGCCCTATGGCTACACCTTC. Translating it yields CASSISGATPYGYTF.

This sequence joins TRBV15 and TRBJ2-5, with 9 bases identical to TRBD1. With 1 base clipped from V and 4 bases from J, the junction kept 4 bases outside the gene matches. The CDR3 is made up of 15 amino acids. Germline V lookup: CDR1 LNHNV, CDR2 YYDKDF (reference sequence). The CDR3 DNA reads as TGTGCCACCAGCAGAGGGGGGACAGGGTCAGAGACCCAGTACTTC. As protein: CATSRGGTGSETQYF. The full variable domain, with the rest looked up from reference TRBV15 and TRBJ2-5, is DAMVIQNPRYQVTQFGKPVTLSCSQTLNHNVMYWYQQKSSQAPKLLFHYYDKDFNNEADTPDNFQSRRPNTSFCFLDIRSPGLGDTAMYLCATSRGGTGSETQYFGPGTRLLVL.

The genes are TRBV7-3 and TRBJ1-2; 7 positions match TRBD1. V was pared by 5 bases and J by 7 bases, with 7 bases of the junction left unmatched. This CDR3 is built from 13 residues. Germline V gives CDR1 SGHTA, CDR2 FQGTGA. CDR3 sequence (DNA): TGTGCCAGCAGCCCGGACAGGACCATTGGCTACACCTTC. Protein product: CASSPDRTIGYTF.

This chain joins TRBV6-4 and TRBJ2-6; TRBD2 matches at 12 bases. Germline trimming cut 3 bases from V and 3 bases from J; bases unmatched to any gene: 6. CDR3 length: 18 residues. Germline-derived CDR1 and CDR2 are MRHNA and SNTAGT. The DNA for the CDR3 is TGTGCCAGCAGTGAACTAGCGGGAGGTGGCTTTGGGGCCAACGTCCTGACTTTC. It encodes CASSELAGGGFGANVLTF.

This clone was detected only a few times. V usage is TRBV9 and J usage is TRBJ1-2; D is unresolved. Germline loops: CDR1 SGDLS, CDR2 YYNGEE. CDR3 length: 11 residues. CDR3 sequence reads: CASAGNYGYTF. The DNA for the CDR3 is TGTGCAAGCGCGGGGAACTATGGCTACACCTTC.

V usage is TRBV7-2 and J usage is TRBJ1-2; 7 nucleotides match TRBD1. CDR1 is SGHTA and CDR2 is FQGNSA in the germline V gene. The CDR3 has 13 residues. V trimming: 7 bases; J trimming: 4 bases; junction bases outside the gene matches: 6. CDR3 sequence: CASTGRQGYGYTF. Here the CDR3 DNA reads TGTGCCAGCACCGGACGACAGGGCTATGGCTACACCTTC.

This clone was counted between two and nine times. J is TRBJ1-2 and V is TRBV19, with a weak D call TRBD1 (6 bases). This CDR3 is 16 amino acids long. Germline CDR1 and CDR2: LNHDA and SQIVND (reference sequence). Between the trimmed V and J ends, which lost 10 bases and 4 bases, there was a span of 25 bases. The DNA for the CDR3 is TGTGCCACAAGTATATCGGACAGTCTTAAACTCTATGGCTACACCTTC. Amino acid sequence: CATSISDSLKLYGYTF.

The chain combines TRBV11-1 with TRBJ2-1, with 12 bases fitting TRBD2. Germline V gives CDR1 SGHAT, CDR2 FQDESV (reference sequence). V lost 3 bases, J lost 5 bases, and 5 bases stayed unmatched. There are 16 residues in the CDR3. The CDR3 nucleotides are TGTGCCAGCAGCTTCCTAGCGGGAGGGCCTAACAATGAGCAGTTCTTC. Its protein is CASSFLAGGPNNEQFF.

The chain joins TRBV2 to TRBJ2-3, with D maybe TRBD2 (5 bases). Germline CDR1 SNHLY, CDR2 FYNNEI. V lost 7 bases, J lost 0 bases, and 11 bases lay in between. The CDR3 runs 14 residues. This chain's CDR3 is CASTSGSSTDTQYF. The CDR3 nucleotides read TGTGCCAGCACGAGTGGGAGTAGCACAGATACGCAGTATTTT. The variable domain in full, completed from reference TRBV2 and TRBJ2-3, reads EPEVTQTPSHQVTQMGQEVILRCVPISNHLYFYWYRQILGQKVEFLVSFYNNEISEKSEIFDDQFSVERPDGSNFTLKIRSTKLEDSAMYFCASTSGSSTDTQYFGPGTRLTVL.

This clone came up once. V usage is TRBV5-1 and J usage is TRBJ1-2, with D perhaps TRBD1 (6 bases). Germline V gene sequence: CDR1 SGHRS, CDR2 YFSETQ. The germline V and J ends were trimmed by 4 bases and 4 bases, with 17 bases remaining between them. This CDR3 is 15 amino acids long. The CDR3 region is CASSARGGPSYGYTF. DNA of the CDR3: TGCGCCAGCAGCGCCCGGGGGGGGCCTAGCTATGGCTACACCTTC.

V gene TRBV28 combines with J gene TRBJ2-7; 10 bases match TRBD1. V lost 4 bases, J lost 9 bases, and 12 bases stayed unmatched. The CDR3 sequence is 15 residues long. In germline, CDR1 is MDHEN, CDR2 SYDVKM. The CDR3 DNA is TGTGCCAGCAGTTCGGGACAGGGGAACCATAGGGGGCAGTACGTC. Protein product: CASSSGQGNHRGQYV.

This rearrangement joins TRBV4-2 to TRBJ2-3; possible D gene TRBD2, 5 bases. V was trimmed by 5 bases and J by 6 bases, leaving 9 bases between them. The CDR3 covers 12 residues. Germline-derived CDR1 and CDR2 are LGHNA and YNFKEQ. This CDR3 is CASSERGDTQYF. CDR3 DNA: TGTGCCAGCAGCGAAAGAGGGGATACGCAGTATTTT.